The rows below give T cell receptor beta chains drawn from one sample of a study of early T cells in non-severe SARS-CoV-2 infection. TCRdb reprocessed the 5' RACE reads with MiXCR, giving one entry per CDR3 protein. Of about 60,000 distinct CDR3 sequences detected, roughly an eighth appear once; the ten largest clones hold around 4.9%. The material sequenced was whole blood. These receptor sequences come from an adult who was a healthcare worker with PCR-confirmed SARS-CoV-2 infection or an uninfected control (not recorded which). CDR3s include the opening cysteine and the closing phenylalanine or tryptophan. A D gene is named only where the DNA matches it firmly. The size field is filled for only some rows; it gives once, few, many or a size class.

d_call,clone_size,j_call,v_call,cdr3_nt,cdr3_aa
-,-,TRBJ1-2,TRBV18,TGTGCCAGCTCACCACGGGACAACAACTATGGCTACACCTTC,CASSPRDNNYGYTF
-,few,TRBJ1-5,TRBV7-2,TGTGCCAGCAGCGGGGTCGGGTCTAGCAATCAGCCCCAGCATTTT,CASSGVGSSNQPQHF
-,few,TRBJ1-1,TRBV4-1,TGCGCCAGCAGCCATCCCCTTGAGGGCAGTTCGACACTGAAGCTTTTCTTT,CASSHPLEGSSTLKLFF
-,few,TRBJ1-2,TRBV18,TGTGCCAGCTCACCACCGGACAGAAATGGCTACACCTTC,CASSPPDRNGYTF
-,-,TRBJ2-5,TRBV29-1,TGCAGCGTTGTTTTTTCGGTTCAAGAGACCCAGTACTTC,CSVVFSVQETQYF
TRBD2,few,TRBJ2-7,TRBV18,TGTGCCAGCTCACCCGGGACTAGCGGCTACGAGCAGTACTTC,CASSPGTSGYEQYF
-,few,TRBJ2-1,TRBV7-9,TGTGCCAGCAGCTTACTCGCCGGGGGTGAGCAGTTCTTC,CASSLLAGGEQFF
-,few,TRBJ2-7,TRBV10-3,TGTGCCATCAGTGAGTCGGGGGTCGAGCAGTACTTC,CAISESGVEQYF
-,few,TRBJ1-2,TRBV29-1,TGCAGCGCCTACAGGGCCCATGGCTACACCTTC,CSAYRAHGYTF
-,-,TRBJ2-7,TRBV27,TGTGCCAGCACGTACGGGCAGTACTTC,CASTYGQYF
-,-,TRBJ2-1,TRBV5-8,TGTGCCAGCAATGGGGGCTCCTACAATGAGCAGTTCTTC,CASNGGSYNEQFF
-,many,TRBJ1-5,TRBV20-1,TGCAGTGCGCAAGACAGGAGGGGCAATCAGCCCCAGCATTTT,CSAQDRRGNQPQHF
-,many,TRBJ1-6,TRBV5-4,-,CASSLVGQGAGSPLHF
TRBD1,-,TRBJ2-2,TRBV28,TGTGCCAGCAGCCCGGGACAGGCAACCGGGGAGCTGTTTTTT,CASSPGQATGELFF
TRBD1,many,TRBJ2-2,TRBV7-6,TGTGCCAGCAGCCTCGGACAGGGGGCAACCGGGGAGCTGTTTTTT,CASSLGQGATGELFF
-,-,TRBJ1-2,TRBV28,TGTGCCAGCAGTTTAATACGGTATGGCTACACCTTC,CASSLIRYGYTF
-,few,TRBJ2-7,TRBV5-1,TGCGCCAGCAGCGGAATAACAGGGACCTACGAGCAGTACTTC,CASSGITGTYEQYF
-,many,TRBJ1-3,TRBV3-1,TGTGCCAGCAGCCAAGTGGCTCGTTTGACTGGAAACACCATATATTTT,CASSQVARLTGNTIYF
TRBD2,many,TRBJ2-3,TRBV20-1,TGCAGTGCATCCGGGACTAGCGGGAGTTCAGATACGCAGTATTTT,CSASGTSGSSDTQYF
-,many,TRBJ2-1,TRBV7-6,TGTGCCAGCAGCCCCCAACTAGGATACAATGAGCAGTTCTTC,CASSPQLGYNEQFF
-,-,TRBJ2-3,TRBV14,TGTGCCAGCAGCCAACGACTAACAGATACGCAGTATTTT,CASSQRLTDTQYF
-,many,TRBJ1-6,TRBV11-1,TGTGCCAGCACGGACGGGAGGGACTCCTATAATTCACCCCTCCACTTT,CASTDGRDSYNSPLHF
-,-,TRBJ1-1,TRBV12-3/TRBV12-4,TGTGCCAGCAGCCAAATGGCGGCCACTGAAGCTTTCTTT,CASSQMAATEAFF
TRBD1,-,TRBJ1-4,TRBV7-2,TGTGCCAGTTCCAGGGGACAGGGGTATGAAAAACTGTTTTTT,CASSRGQGYEKLFF
-,-,TRBJ1-6,TRBV4-3,TGCGCCAGCAGCCACGAAGTCCGACAGGCGACTAATTCACCCCTCCACTTT,CASSHEVRQATNSPLHF
-,many,TRBJ2-7,TRBV30,TGTGCCTGGAGTGTAAGCTATTCGGGTGAGCAGTACTTC,CAWSVSYSGEQYF
-,many,TRBJ1-5,TRBV7-2,TGTGCCAGCAGTACTAATAATCAGCCCCAGCATTTT,CASSTNNQPQHF
-,few,TRBJ1-1,TRBV20-1,TGCAGTGCTAGAGTGGTAGCCGGCACTGAAGCTTTCTTT,CSARVVAGTEAFF
-,-,TRBJ1-5,TRBV5-5,TGTGCCAGCAGCCGATCTCCACAGGCCAATCAGCCCCAGCATTTT,CASSRSPQANQPQHF
TRBD2,few,TRBJ2-2,TRBV4-2,TGTGCCAGCAGCCAAGTGGGGGCGGGAGGGCCGGAGGAGCTGTTTTTT,CASSQVGAGGPEELFF
-,-,TRBJ2-4,TRBV28,TGTGCCAGCAGTTCCGCCTGGGGGCAGGGAAACATTCAGTACTTC,CASSSAWGQGNIQYF
-,-,TRBJ2-4,TRBV6-4,TGTGCCAGCAGTGATTGGGGGACCCGGGCCCTAAGGAACATTCAGTACTTC,CASSDWGTRALRNIQYF
TRBD1,-,TRBJ2-7,TRBV20-1,TGCAGTGCTAGTGAAACAGGGGGACTGGCCTACGAGCAGTACTTC,CSASETGGLAYEQYF
-,-,TRBJ1-4,TRBV29-1,TGCAGCGTTGAGCTGCAGACTGGGGAAAAACTGTTTTTT,CSVELQTGEKLFF
TRBD2,few,TRBJ2-5,TRBV30,TGTGCCTGGAGTTTTCGCCGGACTAGCGGGGGGGAGGAGACCCAGTACTTC,CAWSFRRTSGGEETQYF
-,-,TRBJ1-2,TRBV6-2/TRBV6-3,TGTGCCAGCAGTTACGGCTCGGCGAGTTACTATGGCTACACCTTC,CASSYGSASYYGYTF
TRBD2,few,TRBJ2-2,TRBV6-6,TGTGCCAGCACCGAAGCGGGAGGGAACACCGGGGAGCTGTTTTTT,CASTEAGGNTGELFF
-,many,TRBJ2-3,TRBV7-2,TGTGCCAGCAGCTTAGAAGACAGAAGGGCGGATACGCAGTATTTT,CASSLEDRRADTQYF
-,few,TRBJ2-4,TRBV28,TGTGCCAGCAGTTTATTACGCCCGAGGGGCATTCAGTACTTC,CASSLLRPRGIQYF
-,few,TRBJ2-7,TRBV7-8,TGTGCCAGCAGTCGGGACACCCTCTACGAGCAGTACTTC,CASSRDTLYEQYF
TRBD1,many,TRBJ1-6,TRBV7-2,TGTGCCAGCAGCCGGGACAGGGGGCTTTCACCCCTCCACTTT,CASSRDRGLSPLHF
-,-,TRBJ2-3,TRBV14,TGTGCCAGCAGCCAAGATCAGGAAGATACGCAGTATTTT,CASSQDQEDTQYF
-,few,TRBJ1-6,TRBV28,TGTGCCAGCAGCTCCCTTGGCCAGGGAGATAATTCACCCCTCCACTTT,CASSSLGQGDNSPLHF
TRBD2,-,TRBJ2-2,TRBV9,TGTGCCAGCAGCGTAGCTAGCGGGGCCACCGGGGAGCTGTTTTTT,CASSVASGATGELFF
TRBD2,few,TRBJ2-2,TRBV6-2/TRBV6-3,TGTGCCAGCGGATTAAGCGGGGGGGCAACCACCGGGGAGCTGTTTTTT,CASGLSGGATTGELFF
-,few,TRBJ1-1,TRBV29-1,TGCAGCGGTCTCACAGAGACTAACACTGAAGCTTTCTTT,CSGLTETNTEAFF
-,-,TRBJ2-1,TRBV5-1,TGCGCCAGCAGCTTGACGGGACTTTCGGGCGATGAGCAGTTCTTC,CASSLTGLSGDEQFF
TRBD1,many,TRBJ1-2,TRBV5-6,TGTGCCAGCAGGGGACAGGGGAAAAGCTACACCTTC,CASRGQGKSYTF
-,few,TRBJ1-6,TRBV7-2,TGTGCCAGCGGACCGTTTGGGTCACCCCTCCACTTT,CASGPFGSPLHF
-,few,TRBJ1-4,TRBV4-3,TGCGCCAGCAGCCACGATCGGGTAAAGGGTAGCGAAAAACTGTTTTTT,CASSHDRVKGSEKLFF
-,few,TRBJ2-1,TRBV12-3/TRBV12-4,TGTGCCAGCAAGCCCGGGAATGACAATGAGCAGTTCTTC,CASKPGNDNEQFF
-,few,TRBJ2-7,TRBV5-1,TGCGCCAGCAGCCTACGGACAGACAGATACGAGCAGTACTTC,CASSLRTDRYEQYF
TRBD1,-,TRBJ1-2,TRBV29-1,TGCAGCGTTGAAGATTGGACAGGCCGTGGCTACACCTTC,CSVEDWTGRGYTF
TRBD2,-,TRBJ2-1,TRBV28,TGTGCCAGCAGTTTATTGACAGCGGGGCTAAACAATGAGCAGTTCTTC,CASSLLTAGLNNEQFF